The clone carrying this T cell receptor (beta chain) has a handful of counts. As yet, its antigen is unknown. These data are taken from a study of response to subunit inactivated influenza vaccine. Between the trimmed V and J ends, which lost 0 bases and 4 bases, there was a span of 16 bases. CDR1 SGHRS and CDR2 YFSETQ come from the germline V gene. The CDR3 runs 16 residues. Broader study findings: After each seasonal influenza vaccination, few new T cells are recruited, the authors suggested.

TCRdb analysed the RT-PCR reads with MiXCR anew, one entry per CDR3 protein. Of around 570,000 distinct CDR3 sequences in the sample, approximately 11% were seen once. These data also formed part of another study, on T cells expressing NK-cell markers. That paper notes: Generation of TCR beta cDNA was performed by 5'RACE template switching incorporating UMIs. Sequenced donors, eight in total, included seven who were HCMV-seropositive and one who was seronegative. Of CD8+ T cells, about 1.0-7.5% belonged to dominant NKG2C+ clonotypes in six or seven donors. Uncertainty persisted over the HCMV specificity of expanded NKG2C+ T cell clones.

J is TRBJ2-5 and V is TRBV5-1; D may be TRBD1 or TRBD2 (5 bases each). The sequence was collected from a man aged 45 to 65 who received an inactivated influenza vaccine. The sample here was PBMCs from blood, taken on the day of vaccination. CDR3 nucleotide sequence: TGCGCCAGCAGCTTGGAGGCGGGCAGGGCCAGAGAGACCCAGTACTTC. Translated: CASSLEAGRARETQYF.